Listed below are T cell receptor beta chains from one sample, sequenced in a study of identical twins. MiXCR, applied by TCRdb to the 5' RACE reads, yields one record per CDR3 protein. The repertoire has around 1.7 million distinct CDR3 sequences, less than 40% of them found once; the top ten carry about 0.25%. Material: cord blood. The receptors originated from a newborn girl in good health. CDR3s include the opening cysteine and the closing phenylalanine or tryptophan. D genes are given only for firm matches. Not all rows give a size; the values are once, few, many and, for expanded clones, a class.

d_call	clone_size	v_call	j_call	cdr3_aa	cdr3_nt
NA	NA	TRBV6-5	TRBJ2-1	CASSQWVGGRGDEQFF	TGTGCCAGCAGCCAGTGGGTGGGGGGGCGCGGCGATGAGCAGTTCTTC
NA	NA	TRBV6-6	TRBJ2-7	CASRRTYNEQYF	TGTGCCAGCAGAAGAACCTACAATGAGCAGTACTTC
NA	once	TRBV12-3/TRBV12-4	TRBJ1-2	CASSFRIFTEDYGYTF	TGTGCCAGCAGTTTCCGAATATTCACAGAGGACTATGGCTACACCTTC
NA	few	TRBV7-2	TRBJ1-6	CASSTNSPLHF	TGTGCCAGCAGCACGAATTCACCCCTCCACTTT
NA	NA	TRBV20-1	TRBJ1-2	CSAPGRRGYYGYTF	TGCAGTGCCCCCGGCCGACGAGGTTACTATGGCTACACCTTC
NA	NA	TRBV5-1	TRBJ1-2	CASSLFSRADGYTF	TGCGCCAGCAGCTTGTTTTCCAGGGCGGATGGCTACACCTTC
NA	NA	TRBV2	TRBJ2-7	CASSEGQERTYEQYF	TGTGCCAGCAGTGAAGGTCAAGAGCGGACCTACGAGCAGTACTTC
NA	NA	TRBV10-3	TRBJ2-2	CAISAIWGGNTGELFF	TGTGCCATCAGTGCTATTTGGGGTGGGAACACCGGGGAGCTGTTTTTT
NA	NA	TRBV5-1	TRBJ2-1	CASSFSVPSGNEQFF	TGCGCCAGCAGCTTTTCCGTCCCCTCAGGCAATGAGCAGTTCTTC
NA	NA	TRBV5-1	TRBJ2-1	CASRSGLSGKFF	TGCGCCAGCAGATCGGGACTCTCGGGGAAGTTCTTC
NA	NA	TRBV13	TRBJ1-3	CASSLGKGQSLGNTIYF	TGTGCCAGCAGCTTAGGCAAAGGACAGTCTCTGGGAAACACCATATATTTT
TRBD1	NA	TRBV20-1	TRBJ2-5	CSAGPGGRETQYF	TGCAGTGCTGGACCAGGGGGTCGAGAGACCCAGTACTTC
NA	NA	TRBV29-1	TRBJ2-5	CSVRDNSYKQYF	TGCAGCGTTCGGGACAACTCCTACAAGCAGTACTTC
NA	few	TRBV6-1	TRBJ2-3	CASSAPGVLTDTQYF	TGTGCCAGCAGCGCCCCAGGCGTCCTCACAGATACGCAGTATTTT
TRBD2	NA	TRBV20-1	TRBJ2-3	CSALGTSGTDTQYF	TGCAGTGCTCTCGGGACTAGCGGTACAGATACGCAGTATTTT
TRBD2	NA	TRBV27	TRBJ2-1	CASTRLAGGPWKGNEQFF	TGTGCCAGCACCAGACTAGCGGGGGGGCCTTGGAAGGGCAATGAGCAGTTCTTC
NA	NA	TRBV4-1	TRBJ2-5	CASSNWGWETQYF	TGCGCCAGCAGCAACTGGGGTTGGGAGACCCAGTACTTC
TRBD2	NA	TRBV4-2	TRBJ2-5	CASSQEVGGQYF	TGTGCCAGCAGCCAAGAGGTGGGAGGGCAGTACTTC
TRBD1	once	TRBV5-1	TRBJ1-1	CASSLRPGGYEAFF	TGCGCCAGCAGCCTACGACCAGGGGGTTATGAAGCTTTCTTT
TRBD2	NA	TRBV7-2	TRBJ2-5	CASSLSGDPNNEQYF	TGTGCCAGCAGCTTAAGCGGGGACCCTAACAATGAGCAGTACTTC
TRBD2	few	TRBV27	TRBJ2-7	CASSLTGGRAWYEQYF	TGTGCCAGCAGTTTAACTGGCGGGAGGGCCTGGTACGAGCAGTACTTC
NA	few	TRBV6-5	TRBJ2-1	CASSYWFAGEQFF	TGTGCCAGCAGTTACTGGTTTGCCGGTGAGCAGTTCTTC
TRBD2	NA	TRBV20-1	TRBJ2-3	CSALSPGALAGLDTQYF	TGCAGTGCCCTCTCCCCCGGGGCACTAGCGGGTTTAGATACGCAGTATTTT
NA	NA	TRBV20-1	TRBJ2-7	CSAQDYEQYF	TGCAGTGCCCAAGACTACGAGCAGTACTTC
NA	NA	TRBV19	TRBJ2-5	CASRPAYQETQYF	TGTGCCAGTAGGCCGGCGTACCAAGAGACCCAGTACTTC
NA	few	TRBV9	TRBJ2-4	CASSGGSVNIQYF	TGTGCCAGCAGCGGGGGGTCTGTAAACATTCAGTACTTC
TRBD1	NA	TRBV6-1	TRBJ2-5	CASSGRTGAPQETQYF	TGTGCCAGCAGTGGCCGAACAGGGGCCCCTCAAGAGACCCAGTACTTC
NA	NA	TRBV20-1	TRBJ2-5	CSAAKYVDEQYF	TGCAGTGCGGCCAAGTATGTCGATGAGCAGTACTTC
TRBD2	NA	TRBV12-3/TRBV12-4	TRBJ2-5	CASSLRLAGDNEQYF	TGTGCCAGCAGTTTACGACTAGCGGGAGACAATGAGCAGTACTTC
NA	many	TRBV2	TRBJ2-5	CASSTEETQYF	TGTGCCAGCAGTACGGAAGAGACCCAGTACTTC
NA	NA	TRBV19	TRBJ2-1	CASKTASSYNEQFF	TGTGCCTCAAAGACGGCGAGCTCCTACAATGAGCAGTTCTTC
NA	NA	TRBV21-1	TRBJ2-5	CASSKKTRDSRIGPYNEQYF	TGTGCCAGCAGCAAAAAAACCCGGGACAGCAGAATCGGGCCCTACAATGAGCAGTACTTC